This T cell receptor beta chain was identified during a study of graft-versus-host responses after intestinal transplantation. Study findings and constraints: Some GvH clones were seen earlier in gut or blood, suggesting intestinal origin.

This clone showed up just a few times. Sequenced by immunoSEQ multiplex PCR; TCRdb stores in-frame clones only, minus some. Of thousands of clones listed, 20% to 25% are singletons. V lost 5 bases to trimming and J lost 4 bases; unmatched junction nucleotides: 9. The length of the CDR3 is 16 residues. Germline V CDR1 and CDR2: SGHAT, FQNNGV. This receptor was obtained from a human patient who was an organ donor for intestinal transplantation. Sequencing used alloreactive CD4+ T cells from a mixed lymphocyte reaction culture, obtained before transplantation. Indicated subset: CFSE-low proliferating T cells sorted from roughly six-day pre-transplant mixed lymphocyte reaction (GvH or HvG direction). J is TRBJ1-5 and V is TRBV11-2; 9 nucleotides match TRBD1. The CDR3 nucleotides read TGTGCCAGCAGCGTAGGGTACGGGACAGGGAATCAGCCCCAGCATTTT. It specifies CASSVGYGTGNQPQHF.